Shown below are 11 T cell receptor beta chains from a single sample sequenced in a study of early T cells in non-severe SARS-CoV-2 infection. TCRdb independently ran MiXCR on the 5' RACE reads; one entry per CDR3 protein. The repertoire holds about 71,000 distinct CDR3 sequences, with roughly an eighth as singletons. The sample consisted of whole blood. All receptors derive from an adult who was a healthcare worker with PCR-confirmed SARS-CoV-2 infection or an uninfected control (not recorded which).

The rearrangement joins TRBV11-2 to TRBJ2-1; D not resolved. From germline, CDR1 is SGHAT and CDR2 FQNNGV. There are 14 residues in the CDR3. V was shortened by 4 bases and J by 6 bases, with 13 bases between the two germline ends. The CDR3 loop is CASSSRLSGNEQFF. CDR3 DNA: TGTGCCAGCAGCTCGCGGCTTAGTGGCAATGAGCAGTTCTTC.

V and J are TRBV7-8 and TRBJ2-2, with 7 bases that match TRBD1. This CDR3 is built from 15 residues. The V gene's germline CDR1 is SGHVS and CDR2 FQNEAQ. J gave up 6 bases and V 5 bases, and 9 bases lay outside the gene matches. The CDR3 coding sequence is TGTGCCAGCAGCCTCAGACAGGGATTCGCCGGGGAGCTGTTTTTT. Encoded protein: CASSLRQGFAGELFF.

This clonotype was detected a few times. The chain's CDR3 is CASSLTSGGLTYNEQFF. The CDR3 DNA follows: TGTGCCAGCAGTCTGACTAGCGGGGGGCTCACCTACAATGAGCAGTTCTTC. J is TRBJ2-1 and V is TRBV12-3 or TRBV12-4; TRBD2 aligns across 13 bases. V gave up 5 bases and J gave up 2 bases; unmatched junction bases: 6. The CDR3 extends over 17 amino acids.

This clonotype was seen at least ten times. The chain recombines TRBV6-2 or TRBV6-3 with TRBJ2-7; TRBD1 matches at 7 bases. Trimming cost V 6 bases and J 5 bases; bases outside gene matches: 7. The length of the CDR3 is 13 residues. Germline loops: CDR1 MNHEY, CDR2 SVGEGT. For the CDR3, the DNA is TGTGCCAGCAGAATGACAGGGCGGAACGAGCAGTACTTC. It is translated as CASRMTGRNEQYF.

This clonotype turned up a few times. The chain combines TRBV7-8 with TRBJ2-1; 9 bases align to TRBD2. This CDR3 region has 16 residues. V trimming: 5 bases; J trimming: 14 bases; junction bases outside the gene matches: 19. Germline lookup yields CDR1 SGHVS and CDR2 FQNEAQ. The DNA for the CDR3 is TGTGCCAGCAGCCCCCCGGAGGGGCGGGGGGGCCATCCTGAGTTCTTC. Protein sequence: CASSPPEGRGGHPEFF.

There are a few counts of this clonotype. This rearrangement joins TRBV6-2 or TRBV6-3 to TRBJ2-5; the D is unclear. The CDR3 totals 14 residues. Trimming cost V 10 bases and J 1 base, with 16 bases left between them. Germline V gene lookup returns CDR1 MNHEY and CDR2 SVGEGT. This CDR3 reads CAISPSDPQETQYF. Here the CDR3 DNA reads TGTGCCATCTCACCGTCGGACCCCCAAGAGACCCAGTACTTC.

V and J are TRBV6-5 and TRBJ1-4; TRBD1 matches at 7 bases. This CDR3 contains 20 residues. Germline CDR1 and CDR2: MNHEY and SVGAGI. V lost 0 bases to trimming and J lost 2 bases; unmatched junction nucleotides: 15. CDR3 sequence reads: CASSYSGLRGWFFTNEKLFF. The DNA of the CDR3 is TGTGCCAGCAGTTACTCCGGGCTCAGGGGGTGGTTTTTTACTAATGAAAAACTGTTTTTT.

This chain connects TRBV7-3 to TRBJ1-1; 8 nucleotides line up with TRBD1. The CDR3 has 13 residues. The V segment lost 5 bases and the J segment 8 bases; nucleotides outside the gene matches: 7. Germline CDR1 and CDR2: SGHTA and FQGTGA. The CDR3 sequence is CASSPAGTGEAFF. The CDR3 coding sequence is TGTGCCAGCAGCCCGGCCGGGACAGGAGAAGCTTTCTTT.

This clonotype has just a few counts. The chain combines TRBV20-1 with TRBJ2-5, with TRBD2 identical over 12 bases. After removal of 5 bases from V and 5 bases from J, the junction contained 12 bases not matched to a gene. Germline V gene lookup returns CDR1 DFQATT and CDR2 SNEGSKA (reference sequence). There are 16 residues in the CDR3. The CDR3 spells CSAAPSSGGAGETQYF. The CDR3 region has the DNA TGCAGTGCTGCCCCGTCTAGCGGGGGGGCAGGGGAGACCCAGTACTTC.

The sample holds many counts of this clonotype. V gene TRBV5-1 combines with J gene TRBJ2-3; the match to TRBD2 covers 9 bases. Germline CDR1 and CDR2: SGHRS and YFSETQ. V was clipped by 3 bases and J by 6 bases; unmatched bases: 11. This CDR3 is 16 amino acids long. The CDR3 bases are TGCGCCAGCAGCTACCGTGGGGGACTAGCAGTGGATACGCAGTATTTT. It codes for CASSYRGGLAVDTQYF. Using reference TRBV5-1 and TRBJ2-3 for the parts outside the CDR3, the full variable domain is KAGVTQTPRYLIKTRGQQVTLSCSPISGHRSVSWYQQTPGQGLQFLFEYFSETQRNKGNFPGRFSGRQFSNSRSEMNVSTLELGDSALYLCASSYRGGLAVDTQYFGPGTRLTVL.

A word on this clonotype: This clone may be a read error of a much larger clone one base away. CDR3 protein: CVSSPQPNTEAFF. As DNA, the CDR3 is TGTGTCAGCTCACCACAGCCGAACACTGAAGCTTTCTTT. The chain couples TRBV18 to TRBJ1-1; D remains unclear. The CDR3 is 13 amino acids. Germline values: CDR1 KGHSH, CDR2 LQKENI.